This entry lists 7 T cell receptor beta chains sequenced from one sample in a study of cytomegalovirus exposure and HLA in healthy donors (dated by TCRdb to 2017 to 2019). The receptor library was made with the immunoSEQ multiplex PCR assay. A mixture of 60 forward primers for TCR Vbeta segments and 13 reverse primers for TCR Jbeta segments was used in the multiplex PCR. The clones in this table, taken by TCRdb from immuneACCESS, are in-frame only. Not every clone is retained; where verified, under half of the shortfall comes from an unresolved V gene, and the cause of the rest is unknown. A total of tens of thousands of clones appear in this sample, around 86% of them only once. The ten largest clonotypes hold roughly 11% of the sample. Specimen: PBMCs. The receptors originated from a woman in her 40s in good health and CMV-seropositive.

The V gene is TRBV19, the J gene TRBJ2-2; perhaps TRBD1 as D (6 bases). Trimming took 3 bases from V and 2 from J, leaving 13 bases between them. The germline CDR1 and CDR2 sequences are LNHDA and SQIVND (reference sequence). The CDR3 totals 16 residues. This CDR3 reads CASSIRGGHNTGELFF. DNA for the CDR3: TGTGCCAGTAGTATTAGAGGGGGACACAACACCGGGGAGCTGTTTTTT.

The chain is built from TRBV7-9 and TRBJ1-1, with D possibly being TRBD1 (6 bases). Germline V gene lookup returns CDR1 SEHNR and CDR2 FQNEAQ (reference sequence). The CDR3 length is 15 residues. The germline V and J ends were trimmed by 3 bases and 3 bases, with 14 bases remaining between them. CDR3 bases: TGTGCCAGCAGCTTGTCGGGGGGCGGGGACACTGAAGCTTTCTTT. Its protein is CASSLSGGGDTEAFF.

This clone was seen once. V is TRBV18 and J is TRBJ1-2, with D unclear. V lost 3 bases and J 3 bases, leaving 8 bases between the germline ends. The CDR3 sequence is 13 residues long. The germline V gene has CDR1 KGHSH and CDR2 LQKENI. CDR3 coding DNA: TGTGCCAGCTCACCTTACAGAGACTATGGCTACACCTTC. Translating it yields CASSPYRDYGYTF.

This chain links TRBV19 with TRBJ1-2; D is uncertain. This CDR3 contains 15 residues. Germline CDR1 reads LNHDA; CDR2 reads SQIVND (reference sequence). The ends were cut back, 4 bases at V and 7 bases at J, with 19 bases in the middle. This CDR3 is CASSKGSIREGGYTF. The CDR3 nucleotides are TGTGCCAGTAGTAAAGGGTCGATTAGAGAGGGTGGCTACACCTTC.

As concerns this clone: The junction departs from the called germline gene at one end, perhaps through a read error. The chain joins TRBV11-2 to TRBJ1-2, with D possibly being TRBD1 (6 bases). The CDR3 length is 13 residues. Germline V gives CDR1 SGHAT, CDR2 FQNNGV. The CDR3 DNA reads TGTGCCAGCAGTTTAGACAGGTTCTATGGCTACACCTTC. It is translated as CASSLDRFYGYTF.

The chain uses TRBV4-3 and TRBJ2-1; 8 bases line up with TRBD2. The CDR3 sequence is 17 residues long. With V trimmed by 0 bases and J by 0 bases, 4 bases remained unmatched. Germline lookup yields CDR1 LGHNA and CDR2 YSLEER. CDR3 region: CASSQDSSGYSYNEQFF. The CDR3 nucleotides read TGCGCCAGCAGCCAAGATTCTAGCGGGTACTCCTACAATGAGCAGTTCTTC.

This clone occurred a few times. One junction end disagrees with the germline gene, perhaps due to a read error. The chain joins TRBV10-3 to TRBJ1-5; a possible D gene is TRBD1 (5 bases). The CDR3 runs 14 residues. Germline V gene lookup returns CDR1 ENHRY and CDR2 SYGVKD. CDR3 in DNA: TGTGCCAGCAGTCCAACGGGGGGCAATCAGCCCCAGCATTTT. Its protein is CASSPTGGNQPQHF.